The clone carrying this T cell receptor beta chain is a singleton in its sample. Its target is not known. The sample is drawn from a study of T cell responses to AZD1222 COVID-19 vaccine. Study overall: Samples with a second dose at about 4 or about 12 weeks were pooled together.

V gave up 2 bases and J gave up 1 base, with 8 bases separating them. In germline, CDR1 is SQVTM, CDR2 ANQGSEA. The CDR3 is 13 residues long. Study-wide findings and caveats: None of the repertoires were sampled until the peak T cell response had passed. Spike-specific TCR repertoires showed rising breadth and depth after two AZD1222 doses. CD4 TCRs associated with vaccination spanned spike, dominating at 160-218 and 743-854.

Profiling relied on immunoSEQ multiplex PCR, and the TCRdb table lists in-frame clones only, not all of them. Here the sample spans roughly 140,000 clones, around 88% being singletons. The rearrangement joins TRBV29-1 to TRBJ1-2; a weak D match, TRBD1 (5 bases). This TCR came from an adult in good health. This specimen consisted of peripheral blood, obtained on day 0 of AZD1222 vaccination. CDR3 amino acids: CSVETGFNYGYTF. DNA for the CDR3: TGCAGCGTTGAAACAGGTTTTAACTATGGCTACACCTTC. The full variable domain, its missing parts supplied by reference TRBV29-1 and TRBJ1-2, is SAVISQKPSRDICQRGTSLTIQCQVDSQVTMMFWYRQQPGQSLTLIATANQGSEATYESGFVIDKFPISRPNLTFSTLTVSNMSPEDSSIYLCSVETGFNYGYTFGSGTRLTVV.